These 8 T cell receptor beta chains were sequenced from one sample in a study of blood T cell repertoires in COVID-19. The data were produced by immunoSEQ multiplex PCR, yet TCRdb's version contains in-frame clones alone and is incomplete. Found here are 120,000 to 150,000 clones, less than 90% of them singletons; the top ten hold 5.8%. The sequencing input was PBMCs or T cells enriched from blood (not recorded which). All receptors derive from a woman between 45 and 65 years old who had been exposed to COVID-19.

Only a few counts were recorded for this clone. The chain has TRBV12-3 or TRBV12-4 and TRBJ2-7; 8 bases align to TRBD1. The CDR3 contains 12 residues. J gave up 6 bases and V 6 bases, and 4 bases lay outside the gene matches. In nucleotides, the CDR3 is TGTGCCAGCAGCCCGGACAGGGCCGAGCAGTACTTC. As protein: CASSPDRAEQYF.

This chain uses TRBV4-3 with TRBJ1-2; 10 nucleotides match TRBD1. The V gene's germline CDR1 is LGHNA and CDR2 YSLEER. The V segment lost 0 bases and the J segment 7 bases; nucleotides outside the gene matches: 5. The CDR3 loop spans 15 amino acids. The CDR3 spells CASSQDQTGGSGYTF. The DNA of the CDR3 is TGCGCCAGCAGCCAAGATCAGACAGGGGGCTCTGGCTACACCTTC.

The chain links TRBV7-8 to TRBJ1-4, with 8 bases fitting TRBD1. V was clipped by 8 bases and J by 0 bases; unmatched bases: 2. This CDR3 comprises 14 residues. CDR1 and CDR2 from the germline V gene are SGHVS and FQNEAQ. The CDR3 spells CASQGATTNEKLFF. The CDR3 DNA sequence: TGTGCCAGCCAGGGGGCTACAACTAATGAAAAACTGTTTTTT.

The V call is TRBV6-1, the J call TRBJ2-2, with a weak D call TRBD1 (5 bases). The length of the CDR3 is 14 residues. Germline-derived CDR1 and CDR2 are MNHNS and SASEGT. V lost 1 base and J lost 7, with 10 bases in between. The chain's CDR3 is CASSEEGYGGELFF. For the CDR3, the DNA is TGTGCCAGCAGTGAAGAGGGGTACGGCGGGGAGCTGTTTTTT.

The rearrangement links TRBV14 to TRBJ2-1; tentative D call: TRBD1 (5 bases). The germline V and J ends were trimmed by 4 bases and 8 bases, with 9 bases remaining between them. Germline assignment: CDR1 SGHDN and CDR2 FVKESK. CDR3 length: 12 amino acids. The CDR3 is CASSPFRDEQFF. Here the CDR3 DNA reads TGTGCCAGCAGCCCTTTCAGGGATGAGCAGTTCTTC.

This chain uses TRBV30 with TRBJ1-1, with TRBD1 as a possible D gene (6 bases). This CDR3 region has 13 residues. With 0 bases removed from V and 1 base from J, the gap between germline ends came to 6 bases. In germline, CDR1 is GTSNPN, CDR2 SVGIG (reference sequence). The CDR3 here is CAWSVQGNTEAFF. Here the CDR3 DNA reads TGTGCCTGGAGTGTACAGGGGAACACTGAAGCTTTCTTT.

CDR3 in amino acids: CAIRASGGADEQFF. CDR3 coding DNA: TGTGCCATCAGAGCTAGCGGGGGGGCAGATGAGCAGTTCTTC. V usage is TRBV10-3 and J usage is TRBJ2-1; 12 positions agree with TRBD2. The J segment lost 8 bases and the V segment lost 6 bases, leaving 5 bases of the junction unmatched. This CDR3 is built from 14 residues. Germline V gene lookup returns CDR1 ENHRY and CDR2 SYGVKD.

The CDR3 bases are TGCGCCAGCAGTGGCTCCGGGAGGCAAGATGAGCAGTTCTTC. It codes for CASSGSGRQDEQFF. The chain has TRBV10-2 and TRBJ2-1; 7 bases line up with TRBD2. V was clipped by 4 bases and J by 8 bases; unmatched bases: 8. There are 14 residues in the CDR3. Germline CDR1 reads WSHSY; CDR2 reads SAAADI.